This T cell receptor beta chain appears in the sequencing data of a study of cytomegalovirus exposure and HLA in healthy donors. V lost 1 base and J lost 8; bases outside the gene matches: 6. Germline V gene data show CDR1 as LGHNA and CDR2 as YNFKEQ. This CDR3 is 16 amino acids long. PCR was performed using 60 Vbeta and 13 Jbeta primers. Some clones are missing from TCRdb's copy, which holds only in-frame ones; the method was immunoSEQ multiplex PCR. The sample contains about 130,000 clones, over 50% of which appear only once. Input material: PBMCs. This chain links TRBV4-2 with TRBJ2-4; 12 bases match TRBD2. This receptor was obtained from a human donor in good health. CDR3 protein: CASSQAASGGGYIQYF. CDR3 coding DNA: TGTGCCAGCAGCCAAGCGGCTAGCGGGGGGGGGTACATTCAGTACTTC.